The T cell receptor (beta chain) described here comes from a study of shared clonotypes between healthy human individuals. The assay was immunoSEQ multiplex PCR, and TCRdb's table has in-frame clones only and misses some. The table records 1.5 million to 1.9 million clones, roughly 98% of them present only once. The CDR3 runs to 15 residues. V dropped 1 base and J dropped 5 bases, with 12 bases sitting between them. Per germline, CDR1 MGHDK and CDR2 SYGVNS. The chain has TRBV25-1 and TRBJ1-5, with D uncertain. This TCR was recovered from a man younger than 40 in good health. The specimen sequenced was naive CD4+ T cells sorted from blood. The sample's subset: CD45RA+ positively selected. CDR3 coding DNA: TGTGCCAGCAGTGAATCGAGGAAGGTAGATCAGCCCCAGCATTTT. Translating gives CASSESRKVDQPQHF.